The text below deals with one T cell receptor (beta chain). Its antigen is not yet known. Nothing much larger sits one base from this clone, and base qualities are not available. V and J lose 3 bases and 2 bases, and a span of 11 bases separates them. Inclusive of the bounding cysteine and phenylalanine, the CDR3 is 14 residues long. Solely the CDR3 DNA is kept, with 42 bases framed from the first base. The germline V gene (reference sequence) provides CDR1 LNHDA and CDR2 SQIVND. The data are from a study of blood T cell repertoires in COVID-19 (dated by TCRdb to 2018 to 2021). The study in broad terms: Samples covering the acute and convalescent phases of COVID-19 were provided by collaborators in the United States, Italy and Spain. The prospective study material was composed of cDNA or gDNA derived from T cells, B-cell-depleted T cells, or PBMCs. Deeply sampled blood TCRbeta repertoires from subjects exposed to, actively infected with, or recovered from COVID-19 were included in the dataset. A freely available public database, intended as a resource for researchers studying the immune response to SARS-CoV-2, is where the repertoires were released. Samples came from the ongoing ImmuneRACE study (first 160 participants) plus 1,254 subjects from 6 global collaborators. Nearly every sample came with metadata listing a de-identified subject ID, COVID-19 status, age in years and sex. HLA class I and class II types, where available, came from metadata supplied by the sample provider rather than from assay-based typing. General conclusions and limits of the study: How much clinical and demographic metadata was included differed by source and by participant, and the metadata was provided uncurated.

The collaborating institutions used their own protocols to collect whole blood in K2EDTA tubes. Collaborator samples were shipped for TCRbeta analysis as frozen whole blood, isolated PBMCs, or DNA extracted from either sample type. The immunoSEQ Assay, a bias-controlled multiplex PCR, was used to amplify TCRbeta CDR3 regions from genomic DNA. On the authors' methods: Within the assay, amplification of reference gene primers was used to estimate how many nucleated cells each sample contained. To quantify the absolute abundance of each unique TCRbeta CDR3 rearrangement, sequence reads were collapsed and filtered. Productive Simpson clonality was computed per sample as the square root of Simpson's diversity index over productive rearrangements. TCRdb limited this immuneACCESS table to in-frame rearrangements with V and J called. A share of clones is missing; checked studies link under half to unresolved V genes, and the rest is unexplained. V and J calls and clone size are given by that table; D and trimming were obtained from the DNA. The sample contains 230,000 or so clones, about 90% of them found a single time. The ten biggest clones cover 1.9% of the sample.

Sequenced material: peripheral blood. The chain uses TRBV19 and TRBJ2-7, with no confidently assigned D gene. The sequence was collected from a man between 35 and 55 years old with active or convalescent COVID-19. The nucleotide sequence reads as follows: TGTGCCAGTAGTATCCTAGTTGGCACCTACGAGCAGTACTTC. This is translated as CASSILVGTYEQYF.